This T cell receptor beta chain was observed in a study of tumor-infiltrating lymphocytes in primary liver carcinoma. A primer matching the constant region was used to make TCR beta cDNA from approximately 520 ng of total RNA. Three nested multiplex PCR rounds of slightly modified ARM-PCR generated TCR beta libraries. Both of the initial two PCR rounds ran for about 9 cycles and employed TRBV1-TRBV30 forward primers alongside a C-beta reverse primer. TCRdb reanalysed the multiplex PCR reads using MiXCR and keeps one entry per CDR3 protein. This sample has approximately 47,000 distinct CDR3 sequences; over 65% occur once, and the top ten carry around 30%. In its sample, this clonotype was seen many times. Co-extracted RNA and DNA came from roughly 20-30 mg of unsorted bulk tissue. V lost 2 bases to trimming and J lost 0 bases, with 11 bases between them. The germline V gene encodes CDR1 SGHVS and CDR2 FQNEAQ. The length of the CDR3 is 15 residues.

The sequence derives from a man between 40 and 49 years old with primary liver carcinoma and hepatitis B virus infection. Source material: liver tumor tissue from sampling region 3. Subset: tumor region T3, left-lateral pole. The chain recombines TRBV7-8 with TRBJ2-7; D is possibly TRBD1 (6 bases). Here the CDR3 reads CASSLILGGSYEQYF. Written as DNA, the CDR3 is TGTGCCAGCAGCTTAATCTTAGGGGGCTCCTACGAGCAGTACTTC.